This is a list of T cell receptor beta chains from one sample in a study of control samples from healthy donors and cancer patients. Produced via immunoSEQ multiplex PCR; TCRdb's table is partial and in-frame only. The data show around 230,000 clones, roughly 94% seen once. Source material: blood. Every receptor here comes from a man aged 50 to 59 in good health. Each CDR3 is given with its conserved first and last residue. D genes are given only for firm matches. Some rows have no size entry. The others give once, few or many, or a class for an expanded clone.

d_call,clone_size,cdr3_length,v_call,j_call,cdr3_aa
TRBD2,.,16,TRBV5-1,TRBJ2-3,CASSLQDGGVTDTQYF
TRBD1,.,17,TRBV15,TRBJ2-2,CATSRGLAGGVTGELFF
.,.,13,TRBV7-8,TRBJ2-7,CASSYLPSGEQYF
.,.,13,TRBV24-1,TRBJ2-7,CATSAIDSLEQYF
.,.,13,TRBV10-3,TRBJ1-1,CATSRTENTEAFF
.,.,12,TRBV30,TRBJ1-1,CAWSGGRTEAFF
.,.,15,TRBV5-1,TRBJ1-1,CASSLEFSGGTEAFF
.,.,14,TRBV7-9,TRBJ2-4,CASSYVRPGDIQYF
.,.,14,TRBV5-1,TRBJ1-1,CASSPEAVNTEAFF
.,.,15,TRBV30,TRBJ1-5,CAWGRGNREDQPQHF
.,.,14,TRBV2,TRBJ1-3,CASSLGRPGNTIYF
TRBD1,.,14,TRBV27,TRBJ1-1,CASSPDRGSGEAFF
.,.,14,TRBV28,TRBJ2-7,CASRLTGSGDEQYF
.,.,14,TRBV18,TRBJ1-4,CASSPTGGIEKLFF
TRBD1,.,12,TRBV28,TRBJ1-1,CASSSGGSGAFF
.,.,13,TRBV9,TRBJ1-5,CASSVGVRQPQHF
.,few,13,TRBV10-3,TRBJ1-5,CAIRGGLNQPQHF
.,once,16,TRBV5-1,TRBJ1-1,CASSLASRNLNTEAFF
.,.,14,TRBV18,TRBJ1-6,CASSPRGYNSPLHF
.,.,14,TRBV2,TRBJ1-6,CASTAGPDNSPLHF
.,.,14,TRBV11-1,TRBJ2-7,CASSLGRGRTRQYF
.,.,14,TRBV5-4,TRBJ1-2,CASGRGAEDSGYTF
TRBD1,.,18,TRBV9,TRBJ1-2,CASSVKGPGTGDKYGYTF